Here is one T cell receptor beta chain with its context. Its specificity is unknown. No glioblastoma patient carried an isocitrate dehydrogenase mutation. The table came from immunoSEQ multiplex PCR; TCRdb's copy has only in-frame clones and leaves some out. The sample lists 49,000 or so clones, approximately 83% occurring once. These data are taken from a study of glioma-infiltrating T cells after dendritic cell vaccination. At the level of the study: Patients had newly diagnosed or recurrent glioblastoma and received dendritic cell vaccines. The study's findings and limits: Longer survival after dendritic cell vaccination followed higher pretreatment TIL content.

Germline V gene data show CDR1 as SGDLS and CDR2 as YYNGEE. Trimming stripped 1 base from V and 1 base from J, with 12 bases between. This CDR3 is built from 15 residues. The genes are TRBV9 and TRBJ2-7; D is possibly TRBD2 (6 bases). The receptor was derived from a human donor with glioblastoma. The starting material was blood, obtained before dendritic cell vaccination. The CDR3 nucleotides are TGTGCCAGCAGCGTATCGAGCGGGCCGTCCTACGAGCAGTACTTC. It is translated as CASSVSSGPSYEQYF.